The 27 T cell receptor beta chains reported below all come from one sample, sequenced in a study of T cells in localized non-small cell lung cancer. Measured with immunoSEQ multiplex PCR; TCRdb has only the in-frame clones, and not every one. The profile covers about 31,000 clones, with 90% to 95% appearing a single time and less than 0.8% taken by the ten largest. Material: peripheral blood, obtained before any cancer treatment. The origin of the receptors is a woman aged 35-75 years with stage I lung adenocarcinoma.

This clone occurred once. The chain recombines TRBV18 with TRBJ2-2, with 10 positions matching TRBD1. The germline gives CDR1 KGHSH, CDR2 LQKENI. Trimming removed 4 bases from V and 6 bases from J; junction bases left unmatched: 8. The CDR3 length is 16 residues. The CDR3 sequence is CASSQQPGQGPGELFF. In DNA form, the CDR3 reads TGTGCCAGCTCACAACAGCCGGGACAGGGGCCCGGGGAGCTGTTTTTT.

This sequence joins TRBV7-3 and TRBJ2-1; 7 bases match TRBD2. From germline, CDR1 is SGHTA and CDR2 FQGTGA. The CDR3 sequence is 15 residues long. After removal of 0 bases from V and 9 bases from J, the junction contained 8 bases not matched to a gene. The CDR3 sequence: CASSLTPGGAGEQFF. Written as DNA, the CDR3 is TGTGCCAGCAGCTTAACTCCGGGGGGAGCCGGTGAGCAGTTCTTC.

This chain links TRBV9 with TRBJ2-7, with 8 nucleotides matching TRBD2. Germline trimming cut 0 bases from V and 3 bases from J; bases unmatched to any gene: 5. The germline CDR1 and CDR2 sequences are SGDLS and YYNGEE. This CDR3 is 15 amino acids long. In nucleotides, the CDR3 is TGTGCCAGCAGCGTAGCTACGGGGGGGGTCTACGAGCAGTACTTC. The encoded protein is CASSVATGGVYEQYF.

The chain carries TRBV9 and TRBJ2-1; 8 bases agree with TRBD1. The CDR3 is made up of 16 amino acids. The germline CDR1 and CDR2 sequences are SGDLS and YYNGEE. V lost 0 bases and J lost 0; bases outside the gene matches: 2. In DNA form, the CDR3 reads TGTGCCAGCAGCGTAGGGCAGGGGGCCTCCTACAATGAGCAGTTCTTC. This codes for CASSVGQGASYNEQFF.

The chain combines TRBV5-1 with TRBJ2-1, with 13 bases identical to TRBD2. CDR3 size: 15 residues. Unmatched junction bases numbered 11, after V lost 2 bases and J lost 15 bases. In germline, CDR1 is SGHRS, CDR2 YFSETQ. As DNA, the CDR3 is TGCGCCAGCAGCTTAGGACTAGCGGGAGCTCTCTTCCGGTTCTTC. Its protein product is CASSLGLAGALFRFF. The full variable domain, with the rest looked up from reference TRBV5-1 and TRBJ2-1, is KAGVTQTPRYLIKTRGQQVTLSCSPISGHRSVSWYQQTPGQGLQFLFEYFSETQRNKGNFPGRFSGRQFSNSRSEMNVSTLELGDSALYLCASSLGLAGALFRFFGPGTRLTVL.

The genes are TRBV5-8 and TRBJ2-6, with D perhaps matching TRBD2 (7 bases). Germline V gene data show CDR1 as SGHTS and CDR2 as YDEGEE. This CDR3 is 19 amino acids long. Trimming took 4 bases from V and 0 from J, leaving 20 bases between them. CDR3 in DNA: TGTGCCAGCAGCCCCGTTAGGGGGGGGTTTAGCTCTGGGGCCAACGTCCTGACTTTC. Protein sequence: CASSPVRGGFSSGANVLTF. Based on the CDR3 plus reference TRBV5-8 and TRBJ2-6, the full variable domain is EAGVTQSPTHLIKTRGQQATLRCSPISGHTSVYWYQQALGLGLQFLLWYDEGEERNRGNFPPRFSGRQFPNYSSELNVNALELEDSALYLCASSPVRGGFSSGANVLTFGAGSRLTVL.

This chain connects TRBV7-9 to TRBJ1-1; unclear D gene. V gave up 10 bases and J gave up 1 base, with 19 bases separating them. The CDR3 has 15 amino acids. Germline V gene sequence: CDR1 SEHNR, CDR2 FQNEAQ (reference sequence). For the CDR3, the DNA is TGTGCCACTCCCCCCCGGGGTTTACGGAACACTGAAGCTTTCTTT. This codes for CATPPRGLRNTEAFF.

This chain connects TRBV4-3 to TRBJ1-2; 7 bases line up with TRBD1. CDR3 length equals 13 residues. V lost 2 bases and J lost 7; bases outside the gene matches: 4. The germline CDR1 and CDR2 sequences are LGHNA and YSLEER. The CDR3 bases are TGCGCCAGCAGCCAAAGACAGGGTGCTGGCTACACCTTC. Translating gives CASSQRQGAGYTF.

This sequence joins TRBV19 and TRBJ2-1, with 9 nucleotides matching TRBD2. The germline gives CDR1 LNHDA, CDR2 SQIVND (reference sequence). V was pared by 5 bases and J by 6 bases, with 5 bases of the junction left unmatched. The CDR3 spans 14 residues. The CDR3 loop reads CASSPRTSANEQFF. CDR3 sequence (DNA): TGTGCCAGTAGTCCTCGGACTAGCGCCAATGAGCAGTTCTTC.

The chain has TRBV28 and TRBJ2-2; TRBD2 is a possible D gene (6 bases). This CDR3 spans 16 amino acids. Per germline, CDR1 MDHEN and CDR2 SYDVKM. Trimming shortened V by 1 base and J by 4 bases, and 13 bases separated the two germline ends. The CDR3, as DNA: TGTGCCAGCAGTTTATTATCCCGGAGGGGCACCGGGGAGCTGTTTTTT. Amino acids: CASSLLSRRGTGELFF. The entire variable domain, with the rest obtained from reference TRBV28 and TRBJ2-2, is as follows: DVKVTQSSRYLVKRTGEKVFLECVQDMDHENMFWYRQDPGLGLRLIYFSYDVKMKEKGDIPEGYSVSREKKERFSLILESASTNQTSMYLCASSLLSRRGTGELFFGEGSRLTVL.

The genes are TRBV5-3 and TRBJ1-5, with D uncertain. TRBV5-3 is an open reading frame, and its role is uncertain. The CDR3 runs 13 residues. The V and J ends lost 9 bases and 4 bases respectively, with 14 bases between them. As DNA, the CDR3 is TGTGCCAAAGCCGTGGGCCTGAATCAGCCCCAGCATTTT. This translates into CAKAVGLNQPQHF.

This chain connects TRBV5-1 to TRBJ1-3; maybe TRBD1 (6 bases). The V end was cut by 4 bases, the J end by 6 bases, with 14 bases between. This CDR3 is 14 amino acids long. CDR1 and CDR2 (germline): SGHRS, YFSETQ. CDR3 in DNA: TGCGCCAGCAGCCTGGACAGTTTGCAAAACACCATATATTTT. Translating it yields CASSLDSLQNTIYF.

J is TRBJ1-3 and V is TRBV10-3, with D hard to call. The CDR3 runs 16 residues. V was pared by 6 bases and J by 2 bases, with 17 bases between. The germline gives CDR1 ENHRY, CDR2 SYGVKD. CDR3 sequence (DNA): TGTGCCATCAGGCCCGGTCGAGGGTCTACTGGAAACACCATATATTTT. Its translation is CAIRPGRGSTGNTIYF.

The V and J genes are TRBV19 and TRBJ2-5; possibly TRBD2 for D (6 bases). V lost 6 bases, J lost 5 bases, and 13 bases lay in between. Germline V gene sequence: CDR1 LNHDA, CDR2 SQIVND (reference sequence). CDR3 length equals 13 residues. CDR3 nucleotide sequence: TGTGCCAGTAGACCTGGCGGGAAGGAGACCCAGTACTTC. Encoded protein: CASRPGGKETQYF.

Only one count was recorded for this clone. The CDR3 loop is CASRLQGATSGELFF. CDR3 DNA: TGCGCCAGCAGGTTACAGGGGGCTACATCCGGGGAGCTGTTTTTT. This rearrangement joins TRBV5-1 to TRBJ2-2; 9 bases agree with TRBD1. CDR1 and CDR2 from the germline V gene are SGHRS and YFSETQ. Trimming cost V 5 bases and J 6 bases; bases outside gene matches: 8. CDR3 size: 15 residues.

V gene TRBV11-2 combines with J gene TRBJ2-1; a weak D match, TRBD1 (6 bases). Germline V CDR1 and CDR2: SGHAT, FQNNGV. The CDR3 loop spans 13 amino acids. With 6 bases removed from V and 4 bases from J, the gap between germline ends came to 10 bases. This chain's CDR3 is CASRATGYNEQFF. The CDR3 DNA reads TGTGCCAGCAGGGCTACAGGGTACAATGAGCAGTTCTTC. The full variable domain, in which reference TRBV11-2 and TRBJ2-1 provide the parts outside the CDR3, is EAGVAQSPRYKIIEKRQSVAFWCNPISGHATLYWYQQILGQGPKLLIQFQNNGVVDDSQLPKDRFSAERLKGVDSTLKIQPAKLEDSAVYLCASRATGYNEQFFGPGTRLTVL.

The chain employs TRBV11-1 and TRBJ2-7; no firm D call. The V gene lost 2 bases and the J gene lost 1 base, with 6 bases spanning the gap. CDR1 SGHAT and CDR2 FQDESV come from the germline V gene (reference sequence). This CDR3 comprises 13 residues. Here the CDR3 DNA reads TGTGCCAGCAGCTTAAGCAGGTCCTACGAGCAGTACTTC. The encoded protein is CASSLSRSYEQYF.

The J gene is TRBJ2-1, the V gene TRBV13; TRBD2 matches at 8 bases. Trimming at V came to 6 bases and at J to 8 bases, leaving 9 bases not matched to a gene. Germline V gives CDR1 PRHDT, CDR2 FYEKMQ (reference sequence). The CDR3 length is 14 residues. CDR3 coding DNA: TGTGCCAGCAGACCCGTAGCGGGGTGGCATGAGCAGTTCTTC. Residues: CASRPVAGWHEQFF. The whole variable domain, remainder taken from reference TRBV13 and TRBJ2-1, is AAGVIQSPRHLIKEKRETATLKCYPIPRHDTVYWYQQGPGQDPQFLISFYEKMQSDKGSIPDRFSAQQFSDYHSELNMSSLELGDSALYFCASRPVAGWHEQFFGPGTRLTVL.

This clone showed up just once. The CDR3 loop is CAISVDRGGTDTQYF. Written as DNA, the CDR3 is TGTGCCATCAGTGTGGACAGGGGAGGCACAGATACGCAGTATTTT. The chain joins TRBV10-3 to TRBJ2-3; 9 bases line up with TRBD1. Germline CDR1 reads ENHRY; CDR2 reads SYGVKD. This CDR3 has 15 amino acids. Unmatched junction bases numbered 3, after V lost 4 bases and J lost 1 base.

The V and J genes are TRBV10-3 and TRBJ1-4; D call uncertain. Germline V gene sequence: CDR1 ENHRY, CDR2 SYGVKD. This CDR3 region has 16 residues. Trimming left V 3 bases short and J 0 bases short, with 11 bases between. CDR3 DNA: TGTGCCATCAGTGATTTGGGAGGTGCAACTAATGAAAAACTGTTTTTT. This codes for CAISDLGGATNEKLFF.

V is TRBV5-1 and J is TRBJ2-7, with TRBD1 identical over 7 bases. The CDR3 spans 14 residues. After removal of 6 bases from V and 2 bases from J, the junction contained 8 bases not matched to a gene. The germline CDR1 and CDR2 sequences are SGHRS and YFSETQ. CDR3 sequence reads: CASTGMGQTYEQYF. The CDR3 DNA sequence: TGCGCCAGCACCGGAATGGGACAGACCTACGAGCAGTACTTC.

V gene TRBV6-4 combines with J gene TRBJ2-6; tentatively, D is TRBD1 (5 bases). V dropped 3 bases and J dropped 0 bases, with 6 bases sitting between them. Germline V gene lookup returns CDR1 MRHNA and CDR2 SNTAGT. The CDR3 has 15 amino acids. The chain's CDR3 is CASSEGVSGANVLTF. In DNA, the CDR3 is TGTGCCAGCAGTGAAGGGGTCTCTGGGGCCAACGTCCTGACTTTC.

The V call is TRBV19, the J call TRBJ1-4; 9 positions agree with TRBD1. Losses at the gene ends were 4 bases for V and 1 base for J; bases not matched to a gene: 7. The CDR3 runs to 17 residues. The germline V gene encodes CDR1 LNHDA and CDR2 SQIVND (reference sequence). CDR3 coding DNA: TGTGCCAGTAGTACCGACCACAGGGGGCGAACTAATGAAAAACTGTTTTTT. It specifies CASSTDHRGRTNEKLFF.

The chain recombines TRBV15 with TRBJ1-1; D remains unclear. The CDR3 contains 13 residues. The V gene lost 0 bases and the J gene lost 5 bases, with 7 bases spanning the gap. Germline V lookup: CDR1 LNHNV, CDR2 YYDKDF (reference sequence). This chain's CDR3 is CATSRDLLTEAFF. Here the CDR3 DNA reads TGTGCCACCAGCAGAGATCTATTAACTGAAGCTTTCTTT.

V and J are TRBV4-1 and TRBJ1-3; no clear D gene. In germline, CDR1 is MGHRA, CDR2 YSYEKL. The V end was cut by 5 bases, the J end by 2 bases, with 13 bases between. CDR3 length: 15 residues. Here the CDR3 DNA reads TGCGCCAGCAGCTTCGGGCCAGTTGCTGGAAACACCATATATTTT. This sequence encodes CASSFGPVAGNTIYF.

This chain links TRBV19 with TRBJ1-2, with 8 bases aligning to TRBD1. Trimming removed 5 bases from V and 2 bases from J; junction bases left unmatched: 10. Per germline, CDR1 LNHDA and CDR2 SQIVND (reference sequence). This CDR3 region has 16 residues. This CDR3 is CASSPLQGALNYGYTF. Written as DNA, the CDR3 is TGTGCCAGTAGTCCCCTCCAGGGGGCGCTGAACTATGGCTACACCTTC.

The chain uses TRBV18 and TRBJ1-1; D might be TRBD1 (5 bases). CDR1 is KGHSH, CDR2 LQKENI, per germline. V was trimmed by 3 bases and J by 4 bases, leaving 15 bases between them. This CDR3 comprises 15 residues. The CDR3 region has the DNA TGTGCCAGCTCACCTGGACAACACCGGCTCACTGAAGCTTTCTTT. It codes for CASSPGQHRLTEAFF.